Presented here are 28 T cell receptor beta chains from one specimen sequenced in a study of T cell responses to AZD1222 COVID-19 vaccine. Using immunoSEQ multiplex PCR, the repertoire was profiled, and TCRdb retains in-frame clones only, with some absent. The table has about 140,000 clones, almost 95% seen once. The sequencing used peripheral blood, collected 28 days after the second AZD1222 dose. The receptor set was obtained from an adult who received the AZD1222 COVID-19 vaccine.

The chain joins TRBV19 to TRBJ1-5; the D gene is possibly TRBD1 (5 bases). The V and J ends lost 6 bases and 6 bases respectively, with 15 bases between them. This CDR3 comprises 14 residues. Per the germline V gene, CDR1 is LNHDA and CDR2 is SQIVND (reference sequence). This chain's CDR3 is CASRAGWGGQPQHF. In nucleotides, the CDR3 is TGTGCCAGTAGAGCAGGGTGGGGAGGTCAGCCCCAGCATTTT. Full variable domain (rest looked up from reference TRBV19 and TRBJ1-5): DGGITQSPKYLFRKEGQNVTLSCEQNLNHDAMYWYRQDPGQGLRLIYYSQIVNDFQKGDIAEGYSVSREKKESFPLTVTSAQKNPTAFYLCASRAGWGGQPQHFGDGTRLSIL.

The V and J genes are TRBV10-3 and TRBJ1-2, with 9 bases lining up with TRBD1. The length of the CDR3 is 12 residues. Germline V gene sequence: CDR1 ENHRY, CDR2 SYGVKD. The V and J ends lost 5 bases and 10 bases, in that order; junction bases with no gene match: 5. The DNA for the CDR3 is TGTGCCATCAGTTTTACAGGGGGCGACTACACCTTC. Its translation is CAISFTGGDYTF.

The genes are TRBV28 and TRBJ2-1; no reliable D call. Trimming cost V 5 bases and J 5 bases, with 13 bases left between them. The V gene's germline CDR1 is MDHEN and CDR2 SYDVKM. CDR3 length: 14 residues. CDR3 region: CASSPPGLHNEQFF. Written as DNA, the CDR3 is TGTGCCAGCAGTCCCCCGGGCCTTCACAATGAGCAGTTCTTC.

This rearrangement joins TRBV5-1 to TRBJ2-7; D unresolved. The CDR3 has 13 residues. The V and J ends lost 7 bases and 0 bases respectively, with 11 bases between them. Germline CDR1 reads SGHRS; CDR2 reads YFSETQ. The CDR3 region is CASGSTYSYEQYF. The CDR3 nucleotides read TGCGCCAGCGGTTCGACCTACTCCTACGAGCAGTACTTC. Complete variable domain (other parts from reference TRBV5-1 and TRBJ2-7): KAGVTQTPRYLIKTRGQQVTLSCSPISGHRSVSWYQQTPGQGLQFLFEYFSETQRNKGNFPGRFSGRQFSNSRSEMNVSTLELGDSALYLCASGSTYSYEQYFGPGTRLTVT.

CDR3 in DNA: TGTGCCAGCAGCCGAGAGACCACAGATACGCAGTATTTT. This codes for CASSRETTDTQYF. This rearrangement joins TRBV3-1 (or the pseudogene TRBV3-2) to TRBJ2-3; the D is unclear. This CDR3 has 13 residues. CDR1 and CDR2 from the germline V gene are LGHDT and YNNKEL (reference sequence). Trimming cost V 4 bases and J 2 bases, with 7 bases left between them.

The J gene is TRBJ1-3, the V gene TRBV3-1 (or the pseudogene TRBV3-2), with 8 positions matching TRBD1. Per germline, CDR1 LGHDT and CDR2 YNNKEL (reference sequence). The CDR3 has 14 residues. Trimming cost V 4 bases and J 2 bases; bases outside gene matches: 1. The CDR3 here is CASSRTGTGNTIYF. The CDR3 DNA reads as TGTGCCAGCAGCCGGACAGGGACTGGAAACACCATATATTTT.

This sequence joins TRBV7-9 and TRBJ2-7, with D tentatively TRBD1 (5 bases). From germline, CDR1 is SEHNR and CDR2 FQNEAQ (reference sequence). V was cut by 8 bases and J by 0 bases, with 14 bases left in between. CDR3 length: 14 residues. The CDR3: CASGPDTLSYEQYF. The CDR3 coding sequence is TGTGCCAGCGGGCCGGACACCCTCTCCTACGAGCAGTACTTC.

CDR3 in DNA: TGTGCCAGCTCACCCCTAGCGGGGTCCTACGAGCAGTACTTC. Translating gives CASSPLAGSYEQYF. V usage is TRBV18 and J usage is TRBJ2-7; TRBD2 matches 9 bases. This CDR3 region has 14 residues. Germline V CDR1 and CDR2: KGHSH, LQKENI. V was pared by 3 bases and J by 1 base, with 1 base of the junction left unmatched.

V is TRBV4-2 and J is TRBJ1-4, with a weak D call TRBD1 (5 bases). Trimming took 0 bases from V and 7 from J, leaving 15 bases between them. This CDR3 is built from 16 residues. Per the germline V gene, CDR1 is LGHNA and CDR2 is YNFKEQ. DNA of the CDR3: TGTGCCAGCAGCCAAGATGAAAGTGACAGAGTTGAAAAACTGTTTTTT. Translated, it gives CASSQDESDRVEKLFF.

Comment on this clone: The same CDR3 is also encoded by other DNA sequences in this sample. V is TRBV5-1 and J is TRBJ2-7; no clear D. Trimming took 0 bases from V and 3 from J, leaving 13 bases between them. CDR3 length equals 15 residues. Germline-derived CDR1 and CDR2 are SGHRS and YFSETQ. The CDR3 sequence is CASSLGGITNYEQYF. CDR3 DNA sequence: TGCGCCAGCAGCTTGGGTGGAATTACAAACTACGAGCAGTACTTC. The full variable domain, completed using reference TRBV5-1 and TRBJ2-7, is KAGVTQTPRYLIKTRGQQVTLSCSPISGHRSVSWYQQTPGQGLQFLFEYFSETQRNKGNFPGRFSGRQFSNSRSEMNVSTLELGDSALYLCASSLGGITNYEQYFGPGTRLTVT.

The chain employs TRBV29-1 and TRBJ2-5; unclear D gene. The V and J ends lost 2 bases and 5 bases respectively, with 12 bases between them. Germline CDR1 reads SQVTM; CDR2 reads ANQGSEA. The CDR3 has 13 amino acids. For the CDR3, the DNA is TGCAGCGTTGAATATTGGGGTGGGGAGACCCAGTACTTC. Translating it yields CSVEYWGGETQYF.

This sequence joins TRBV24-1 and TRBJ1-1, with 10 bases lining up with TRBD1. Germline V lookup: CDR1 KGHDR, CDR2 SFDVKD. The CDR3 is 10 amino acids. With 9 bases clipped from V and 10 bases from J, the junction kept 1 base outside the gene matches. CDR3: CATRTGGAFF. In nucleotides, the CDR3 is TGTGCCACCCGGACAGGGGGAGCTTTCTTT.

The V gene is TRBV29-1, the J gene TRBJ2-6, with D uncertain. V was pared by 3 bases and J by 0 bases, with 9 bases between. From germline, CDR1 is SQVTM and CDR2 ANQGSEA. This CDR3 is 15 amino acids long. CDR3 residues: CSVEERPSGANVLTF. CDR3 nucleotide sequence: TGCAGCGTTGAGGAGAGGCCCTCTGGGGCCAACGTCCTGACTTTC.

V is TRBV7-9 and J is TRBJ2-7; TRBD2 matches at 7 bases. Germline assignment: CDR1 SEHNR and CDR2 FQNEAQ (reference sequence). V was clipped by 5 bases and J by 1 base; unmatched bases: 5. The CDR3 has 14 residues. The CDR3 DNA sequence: TGTGCCAGCAGCCGTACTAGCGTATCCTACGAGCAGTACTTC. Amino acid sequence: CASSRTSVSYEQYF.

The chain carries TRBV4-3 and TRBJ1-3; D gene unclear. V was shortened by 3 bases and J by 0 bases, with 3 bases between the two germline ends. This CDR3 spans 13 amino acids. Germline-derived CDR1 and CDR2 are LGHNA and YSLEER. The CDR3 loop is CASSQSSGNTIYF. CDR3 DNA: TGCGCCAGCAGCCAGAGCTCTGGAAACACCATATATTTT.

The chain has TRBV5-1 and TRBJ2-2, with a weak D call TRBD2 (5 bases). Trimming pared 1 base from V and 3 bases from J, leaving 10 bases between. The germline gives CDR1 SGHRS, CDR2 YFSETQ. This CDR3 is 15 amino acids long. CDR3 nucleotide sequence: TGCGCCAGCAGCTTGTTTCGGGGTCACACCGGGGAGCTGTTTTTT. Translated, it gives CASSLFRGHTGELFF.

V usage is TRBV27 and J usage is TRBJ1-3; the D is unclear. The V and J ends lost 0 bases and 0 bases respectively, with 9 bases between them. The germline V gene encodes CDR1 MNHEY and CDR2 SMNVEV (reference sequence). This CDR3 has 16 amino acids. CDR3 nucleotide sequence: TGTGCCAGCAGTTTATCGAAACCGAGCTCTGGAAACACCATATATTTT. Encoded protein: CASSLSKPSSGNTIYF.

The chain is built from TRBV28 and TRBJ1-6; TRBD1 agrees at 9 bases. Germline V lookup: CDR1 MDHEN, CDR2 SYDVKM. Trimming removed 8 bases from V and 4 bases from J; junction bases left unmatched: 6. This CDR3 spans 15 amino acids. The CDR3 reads CASEDRGSYNSPLHF. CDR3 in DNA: TGTGCCAGCGAAGACAGGGGGTCATATAATTCACCCCTCCACTTT.

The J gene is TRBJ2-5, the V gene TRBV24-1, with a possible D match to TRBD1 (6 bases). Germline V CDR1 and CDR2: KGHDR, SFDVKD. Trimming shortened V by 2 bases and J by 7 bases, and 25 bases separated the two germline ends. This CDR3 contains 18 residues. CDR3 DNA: TGTGCCACCAGTGATTCCTTATTGGGGGCCCCGACCACCGGGACCCAGTACTTC. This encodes CATSDSLLGAPTTGTQYF.

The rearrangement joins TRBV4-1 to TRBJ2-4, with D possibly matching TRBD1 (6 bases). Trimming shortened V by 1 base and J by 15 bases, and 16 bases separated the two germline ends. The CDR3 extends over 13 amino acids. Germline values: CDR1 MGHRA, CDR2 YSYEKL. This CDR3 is CASSQVLPGVRYF. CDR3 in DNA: TGCGCCAGCAGCCAAGTCCTCCCAGGGGTGAGGTACTTC.

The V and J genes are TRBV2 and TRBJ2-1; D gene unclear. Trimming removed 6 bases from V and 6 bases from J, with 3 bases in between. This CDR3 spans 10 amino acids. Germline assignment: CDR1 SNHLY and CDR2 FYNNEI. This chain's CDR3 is CASSVNEQFF. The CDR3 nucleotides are TGTGCCAGCAGCGTCAATGAGCAGTTCTTC.

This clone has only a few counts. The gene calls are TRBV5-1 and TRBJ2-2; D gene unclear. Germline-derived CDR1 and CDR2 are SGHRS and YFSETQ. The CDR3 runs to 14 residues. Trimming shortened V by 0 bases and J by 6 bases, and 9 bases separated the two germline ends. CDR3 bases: TGCGCCAGCAGCTTGGTCAGGAATGCCGGGGAGCTGTTTTTT. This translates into CASSLVRNAGELFF. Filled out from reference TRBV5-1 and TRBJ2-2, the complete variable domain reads KAGVTQTPRYLIKTRGQQVTLSCSPISGHRSVSWYQQTPGQGLQFLFEYFSETQRNKGNFPGRFSGRQFSNSRSEMNVSTLELGDSALYLCASSLVRNAGELFFGEGSRLTVL.

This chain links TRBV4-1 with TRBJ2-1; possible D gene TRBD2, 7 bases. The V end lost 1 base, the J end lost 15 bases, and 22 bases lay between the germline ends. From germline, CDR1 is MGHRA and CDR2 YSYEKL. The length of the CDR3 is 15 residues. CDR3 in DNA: TGCGCCAGCAGCCAAGTGGAGGGAGGGACATACTGGCGGTTCTTC. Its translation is CASSQVEGGTYWRFF.

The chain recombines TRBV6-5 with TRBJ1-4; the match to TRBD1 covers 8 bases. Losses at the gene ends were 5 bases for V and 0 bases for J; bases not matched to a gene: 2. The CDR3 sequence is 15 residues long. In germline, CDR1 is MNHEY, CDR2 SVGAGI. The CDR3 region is CASSPQGATNEKLFF. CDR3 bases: TGTGCCAGCAGTCCACAGGGGGCAACTAATGAAAAACTGTTTTTT.

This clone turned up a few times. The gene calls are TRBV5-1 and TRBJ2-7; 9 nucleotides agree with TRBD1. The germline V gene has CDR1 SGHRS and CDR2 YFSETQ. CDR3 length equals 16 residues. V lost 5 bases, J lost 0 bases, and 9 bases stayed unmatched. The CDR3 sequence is CASSPGTGYGSYEQYF. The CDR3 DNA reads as TGCGCCAGCAGTCCCGGGACAGGGTATGGCTCCTACGAGCAGTACTTC.

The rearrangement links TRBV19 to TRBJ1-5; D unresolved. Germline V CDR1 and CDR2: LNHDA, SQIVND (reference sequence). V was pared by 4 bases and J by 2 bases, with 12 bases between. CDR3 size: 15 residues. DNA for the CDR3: TGTGCCAGTAGTACTCCCGGGCTCCGCAATCAGCCCCAGCATTTT. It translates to CASSTPGLRNQPQHF. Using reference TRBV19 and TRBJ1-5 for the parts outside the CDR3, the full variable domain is DGGITQSPKYLFRKEGQNVTLSCEQNLNHDAMYWYRQDPGQGLRLIYYSQIVNDFQKGDIAEGYSVSREKKESFPLTVTSAQKNPTAFYLCASSTPGLRNQPQHFGDGTRLSIL.

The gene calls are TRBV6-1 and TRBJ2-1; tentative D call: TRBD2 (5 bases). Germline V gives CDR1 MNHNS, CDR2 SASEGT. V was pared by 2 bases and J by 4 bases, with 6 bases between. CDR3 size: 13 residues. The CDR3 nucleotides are TGTGCCAGCAGTGAAAGGGAGTACAATGAGCAGTTCTTC. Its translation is CASSEREYNEQFF.

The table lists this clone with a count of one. The CDR3 loop is CASQRGSNQPQHF. DNA of the CDR3: TGTGCCAGCCAGAGGGGTAGCAATCAGCCCCAGCATTTT. The chain combines TRBV2 with TRBJ1-5; possible D gene TRBD1, 5 bases. The V end was cut by 8 bases, the J end by 0 bases, with 8 bases between. This CDR3 is built from 13 residues. The germline CDR1 and CDR2 sequences are SNHLY and FYNNEI.